These T cell receptor beta chains were read from a single sample in a study of regulatory T cells in long-lasting Graves disease. TCRdb passed the multiplex PCR reads through MiXCR, listing each CDR3 protein once. Among over 400,000 distinct CDR3 sequences listed, around 15% were seen once. The same data also contributed to another study, on T cells in Graves' hyperthyroidism and ophthalmopathy.

The sequences come from peripheral blood mononuclear cells (PBMCs), collected at new diagnosis, from a patient treated with antithyroid drugs. These receptors were taken from a woman between 50 and 59 years old with Graves disease. The CDR3 runs from the conserved cysteine through the conserved F or W. Fields, in order: D gene, J gene, V gene, clone size, CDR3 DNA, CDR3 protein. D genes are given only for firm matches. Not all rows give a size; the values are once, few, many and, for expanded clones, a class.

>-|TRBJ1-2|TRBV28|-
TGTGCCAGCAGGCCTCAGGCTCACTATGGCTACACCTTC
CASRPQAHYGYTF
>TRBD1|TRBJ2-7|TRBV6-2/TRBV6-3|few
TGTGCCAGCATATTTTCTAGCCGACAGGGGTTCTTTTACGAGCAGTACTTC
CASIFSSRQGFFYEQYF
>TRBD1|TRBJ1-5|TRBV6-1|-
TGTGCCAGCAGCGCACAGGGGCCCAATCAGCCCCAGCATTTT
CASSAQGPNQPQHF
>TRBD2|TRBJ2-1|TRBV6-2/TRBV6-3|few
TGTGCCAGCAGTAACCTAGCGGGCGGCTCGAATGAGCAGTTCTTC
CASSNLAGGSNEQFF
>TRBD1|TRBJ2-1|TRBV7-9|-
TGTGCCAGCAGCCAGGGACAGGGGGCAGACAATGAGCAGTTCTTC
CASSQGQGADNEQFF
>TRBD1|TRBJ2-5|TRBV10-1|few
TGCGCCAGCAGCCCCACAGGGGGAGGGACCCAGTACTTC
CASSPTGGGTQYF
>TRBD2|TRBJ2-1|TRBV28|-
TGTGCCAGCTGCCGACTAGCGGAGTACAATGAGCAGTTCTTC
CASCRLAEYNEQFF
>-|TRBJ2-1|TRBV5-1|many
TGCGCCAGCAGCTTGGGTTTGGGGACTGCTTTTAATGAGCAGTTCTTC
CASSLGLGTAFNEQFF
>TRBD1|TRBJ1-2|TRBV12-3/TRBV12-4|many
TGTGCCAGCAGTTTTACAGGGGACGATGGCTACACCTTC
CASSFTGDDGYTF
>-|TRBJ2-1|TRBV9|few
TGTGCCAGCAGCCCTCGGCTGATAGCAGGGGCGAACAATGAGCAGTTCTTC
CASSPRLIAGANNEQFF
>-|TRBJ2-2|TRBV29-1|few
TGCAGCGTTGTACAGAGCACCGGGGAGCTGTTTTTT
CSVVQSTGELFF
>TRBD2|TRBJ2-2|TRBV7-2|many
TGTGCCAGCAGCTTCGGGACTAGATGGAACACCGGGGAGCTGTTTTTT
CASSFGTRWNTGELFF
>-|TRBJ2-1|TRBV19|few
TGTGCCAGTAGTATGTACGACCCTAGTGGGGTCAATGAGCAGTTCTTC
CASSMYDPSGVNEQFF
>TRBD2|TRBJ2-7|TRBV19|-
TGTGCCAGCAGTCGATGGACTAGCGGGAGCGACGAGCAGTACTTC
CASSRWTSGSDEQYF
>-|TRBJ1-2|TRBV20-1|few
TGCAGTGCTCAATCGCTCGGACTGTACTATGGCTACACCTTC
CSAQSLGLYYGYTF
>-|TRBJ1-5|TRBV11-2|many
TGTGCCAGCAGCTTAGACAGGGTTTTAGAGGTTTGTAATCAGCCCCAGCATTTT
CASSLDRVLEVCNQPQHF
>-|TRBJ2-3|TRBV18|many
TGTGCCAGTGCCCCCCCTCCCACAGATACGCAGTATTTT
CASAPPPTDTQYF
>-|TRBJ1-5|TRBV12-3/TRBV12-4|many
TGTGCCAGCAGCGCGGCAGATAGCAATCAGCCCCAGCATTTT
CASSAADSNQPQHF
>-|TRBJ1-5|TRBV12-3/TRBV12-4|-
TGTGCCAGCAGTCCGGGGGAGCAGCCCCAGCATTTT
CASSPGEQPQHF
>TRBD2|TRBJ2-1|TRBV6-5|many
TGTGCCAGCAGTTACGAATTGGCTTTCTCGCGGGAGGTCTTTGAGCAGTTCTTC
CASSYELAFSREVFEQFF
>-|TRBJ1-4|TRBV18|many
TGTGCCAGCTCCCAACTTCTTTCCGAGGAAGGACTGTTTTTT
CASSQLLSEEGLFF
>-|TRBJ1-1|TRBV7-6|-
TGTGCCAGCAGCTTAGCGACGAACTGGGCCACTGAAGCTTTCTTT
CASSLATNWATEAFF
>-|TRBJ1-2|TRBV12-3/TRBV12-4|few
TGTGCCAGCAACCAAAGAGGCGGGAATCCTTATGAGGGCTACACCTTC
CASNQRGGNPYEGYTF
>TRBD2|TRBJ2-1|TRBV30|-
TGTGCCTGGAGTAACCCCGGGACTAGTAAGTTCTTC
CAWSNPGTSKFF
>TRBD2|TRBJ2-1|TRBV7-9|-
TGTGCCAGCAGCCGACTAGCGGGAGTACGTGGGTACAATGAGCAGTTCTTC
CASSRLAGVRGYNEQFF
>TRBD2|TRBJ2-7|TRBV11-2|-
TGTGCCAGCAGCTTAGATAGCGGGAGTCTCTACGAGCAGTACTTC
CASSLDSGSLYEQYF
>-|TRBJ1-6|TRBV9|-
TGTGCCAGCAGCGCTGACTCGAATAATTCACCCCTCCACTTT
CASSADSNNSPLHF
>TRBD2|TRBJ2-1|TRBV5-1|many
TGCGCCAGCAGCTCCGCAGCGGGAGGGCCGAACAATGAGCAGTTCTTC
CASSSAAGGPNNEQFF
>-|TRBJ2-1|TRBV29-1|many
TGCAGCGTTGAAGGCACCCAGCCCGGGACCAAGGGGGACAATGAGCAGTTCTTC
CSVEGTQPGTKGDNEQFF
>-|TRBJ1-1|TRBV2|-
TGTGCCAGCAGTGGCTTTGCCACTGAAGCTTTCTTT
CASSGFATEAFF
>TRBD2|TRBJ2-7|TRBV9|-
TGTGCCAGCAGCGTAGGGGATGGGGGAGGGTACGAGCAGTACTTC
CASSVGDGGGYEQYF
>TRBD1|TRBJ2-3|TRBV7-9|-
TGTGCCAGCAGCCCGTCGAACAGGGGGCGATCATCCACAGATACGCAGTATTTT
CASSPSNRGRSSTDTQYF
>-|TRBJ2-7|TRBV3-1|few
TGTGCCAGCAGCCAAGGTCCGACACCAACCTACGAGCAGTACTTC
CASSQGPTPTYEQYF
>-|TRBJ2-7|TRBV7-8|few
TGTGCCAGCAGCTTAGGGCAGATTCGTACCTACGAGCAGTACTTC
CASSLGQIRTYEQYF
>-|TRBJ1-2|TRBV30|few
TGTGCCTGGAGCTCTCGTTGGACCCCCGGGGACTTTAACTATGGCTACACCTTC
CAWSSRWTPGDFNYGYTF